These 26 T cell receptor beta chains were sequenced from one sample in a study of regulatory T cells in long-lasting Graves disease (dated by TCRdb to the early 2020s). The library was produced with multiplex PCR. Sequencing used an Illumina HiSeq 4000. TCR beta libraries were built with iRepertoire HTBI primers and Arm-PCR amplification of CDR3 regions. TCRdb redid the processing of the public reads, applying fastp at Q25 and MiXCR, and retained in-frame beta chains. CDR3 protein duplicates are merged, each entry listing the most common genes and DNA. The table for this sample lists hundreds of thousands of distinct CDR3 sequences; over 15% of them were counted only once. The ten top clones hold 25% to 30% of the sample. Interpreted using the paper, the time point label stands for: newly diagnosed GD, antithyroid drugs for less than 3 months. For both TCR sequencing and RNA sequencing, RNA was extracted from PBMCs in TRIzol.

The same sample was also used in a study of T cells in Graves' hyperthyroidism and ophthalmopathy.

Source: peripheral blood mononuclear cells (PBMCs), taken at new diagnosis, from a patient treated with antithyroid drugs. All receptors derive from a man in his forties or fifties with Graves disease. Donor details come from another sample of the same person, matched by shared clones.

This clonotype has a count of ten or more. V gene TRBV9 combines with J gene TRBJ2-5, with D possibly matching TRBD1 (6 bases). V shed 3 bases and J shed 5 bases, with 11 bases lying between them. The CDR3 loop spans 13 amino acids. Germline V gives CDR1 SGDLS, CDR2 YYNGEE. CDR3 nucleotide sequence: TGTGCCAGCAGCGCCCAGAGGGGGGAGACCCAGTACTTC. Its protein product is CASSAQRGETQYF.

This chain links TRBV9 with TRBJ2-7; 7 nucleotides agree with TRBD2. This CDR3 is built from 14 residues. With V trimmed by 3 bases and J by 4 bases, 7 bases remained unmatched. Germline-derived CDR1 and CDR2 are SGDLS and YYNGEE. The CDR3 protein is CASSGTGGPYEQYF. CDR3 DNA sequence: TGTGCCAGCAGCGGAACGGGGGGACCTTACGAGCAGTACTTC.

The chain carries TRBV20-1 and TRBJ2-3, with D perhaps given as TRBD1 or TRBD2 (5 bases each). Per germline, CDR1 DFQATT and CDR2 SNEGSKA (reference sequence). Trimming cost V 7 bases and J 4 bases, with 15 bases left between them. The CDR3 runs 13 residues. Here the CDR3 DNA reads TGCAGTGGGGGGAGATTCGTATCAGATACGCAGTATTTT. This gives the protein CSGGRFVSDTQYF.

This clonotype was detected a few times. The chain recombines TRBV27 with TRBJ1-4; tentatively, D is TRBD1 (5 bases). Trimming took 6 bases from V and 8 from J, leaving 16 bases between them. Germline V CDR1 and CDR2: MNHEY, SMNVEV (reference sequence). This CDR3 has 14 residues. CDR3 coding DNA: TGTGCCAGCAGGGACCCACAGGCCAGGGAAAAACTGTTTTTT. This translates into CASRDPQAREKLFF.

This clonotype has ten or more counts. The V and J genes are TRBV12-3 or TRBV12-4 and TRBJ1-5; maybe TRBD1 (5 bases). The CDR3 totals 15 residues. Trimming cost V 5 bases and J 2 bases, with 13 bases left between them. In DNA form, the CDR3 reads TGTGCCAGCAGTCCCAGAGACAGCCGCAATCAGCCCCAGCATTTT. Translation: CASSPRDSRNQPQHF.

For this clonotype: At one end the junction does not follow the germline gene, possibly because of a read error. This chain joins TRBV7-7 and TRBJ2-7; D is possibly TRBD2 (6 bases). This CDR3 has 13 residues. Germline CDR1 is SSHAT and CDR2 is FNYEAQ (reference sequence). The CDR3 nucleotides are TGTGCTAGCAGCTCGCGGGCGGGGAGCGAGCAGTACTTC. Protein product: CASSSRAGSEQYF.

This clonotype came up many times. The chain combines TRBV9 with TRBJ2-3, with 10 positions matching TRBD1. V lost 7 bases and J lost 2; bases outside the gene matches: 7. Per germline, CDR1 SGDLS and CDR2 YYNGEE. The CDR3 totals 15 residues. As DNA, the CDR3 is TGTGCCAGCGGGCCGGGACAGGGGATCACAGATACGCAGTATTTT. The encoded protein is CASGPGQGITDTQYF. The complete variable domain, with remaining parts taken from reference TRBV9 and TRBJ2-3, reads DSGVTQTPKHLITATGQRVTLRCSPRSGDLSVYWYQQSLDQGLQFLIQYYNGEERAKGNILERFSAQQFPDLHSELNLSSLELGDSALYFCASGPGQGITDTQYFGPGTRLTVL.

Many counts were recorded for this clonotype. The V and J genes are TRBV27 and TRBJ2-3, with 7 bases aligning to TRBD1. From germline, CDR1 is MNHEY and CDR2 SMNVEV (reference sequence). This CDR3 is 13 amino acids long. Trimming at V came to 5 bases and at J to 14 bases, leaving 13 bases not matched to a gene. CDR3 sequence: CASSPDRSLSRYF. The CDR3 DNA reads TGTGCCAGCAGTCCGGACAGGTCTCTATCACGGTATTTT.

The chain joins TRBV11-2 to TRBJ2-7; 12 nucleotides align to TRBD2. CDR1 and CDR2 (germline): SGHAT, FQNNGV. The CDR3 consists of 18 residues. V was clipped by 0 bases and J by 4 bases; unmatched bases: 10. CDR3 amino acids: CASSLDPPSGGAGYEQYF. The CDR3 nucleotides are TGTGCCAGCAGCTTAGACCCTCCTAGCGGGGGGGCGGGGTACGAGCAGTACTTC.

The chain couples TRBV7-6 to TRBJ2-5, with D possibly TRBD2 on 6 matching bases. Germline CDR1 SGHVS, CDR2 FNYEAQ. This CDR3 is built from 17 residues. Trimming took 4 bases from V and 4 from J, leaving 22 bases between them. CDR3 in amino acids: CASSSLRDSPVRETQYF. CDR3 nucleotide sequence: TGTGCCAGCAGCTCGTTAAGGGACTCCCCAGTCCGAGAGACCCAGTACTTC.

In its sample, this clonotype was seen a few times. The rearrangement uses TRBV6-2 or TRBV6-3 and TRBJ2-1, with a weak D call TRBD1 (7 bases). The CDR3 is 17 amino acids. Trimming stripped 5 bases from V and 0 bases from J, with 17 bases between. CDR1 and CDR2 (germline): MNHEY, SVGEGT. CDR3 in amino acids: CASSAPPGGRSYNEQFF. In nucleotides, the CDR3 is TGTGCCAGCAGTGCTCCTCCAGGGGGGCGCTCCTACAATGAGCAGTTCTTC.

This clonotype was seen more than once but under ten times. The chain uses TRBV7-8 and TRBJ1-5; 7 bases are shared with TRBD1. This CDR3 comprises 14 residues. CDR1 is SGHVS, CDR2 FQNEAQ, per germline. The junction had 8 bases not matched to a gene; V was cut back by 1 base and J by 11 bases. CDR3 residues: CASSLGLGGEAQHF. CDR3 nucleotide sequence: TGTGCCAGCAGCTTAGGATTAGGGGGCGAGGCCCAGCATTTT.

This clonotype was seen a few times. V and J are TRBV20-1 and TRBJ2-7, with D perhaps TRBD1 or TRBD2 (7 bases each). The CDR3 covers 14 residues. V was trimmed by 6 bases and J by 3 bases, leaving 18 bases between them. Germline CDR1 and CDR2: DFQATT and SNEGSKA (reference sequence). The DNA of the CDR3 is TGCAGTGCCGCAGGGGGGGGGACACTCTACGAGCAGTACTTC. Amino acid sequence: CSAAGGGTLYEQYF.

At least ten counts were recorded for this clonotype. The J gene is TRBJ2-3, the V gene TRBV5-1, with 12 bases matching TRBD1. V lost 4 bases, J lost 4 bases, and 1 base stayed unmatched. Per germline, CDR1 SGHRS and CDR2 YFSETQ. This CDR3 is built from 14 residues. In DNA, the CDR3 is TGCGCCAGCAGCAGGGACAGGGGGCCAGATACGCAGTATTTT. Amino acid sequence: CASSRDRGPDTQYF.

This clonotype was picked up many times. V usage is TRBV6-1 and J usage is TRBJ1-2; possibly TRBD1 for D (6 bases). The CDR3 extends over 13 amino acids. V was trimmed by 8 bases and J by 2 bases, leaving 12 bases between them. Germline lookup yields CDR1 MNHNS and CDR2 SASEGT. Here the CDR3 reads CASRRGANYGYTF. CDR3 nucleotides: TGTGCCAGCCGGCGGGGGGCGAACTATGGCTACACCTTC.

This clonotype turned up a few times. The rearrangement uses TRBV2 and TRBJ1-2, with a weak D call TRBD1 (5 bases). The V gene lost 5 bases and the J gene lost 8 bases, with 18 bases spanning the gap. This CDR3 has 14 amino acids. Germline lookup yields CDR1 SNHLY and CDR2 FYNNEI. The CDR3 sequence: CASSFRDPVQGYTF. CDR3 DNA sequence: TGTGCCAGCAGTTTCCGGGACCCAGTGCAGGGCTACACCTTC.

Of note for this clonotype: A much larger clonotype is one base distant, so this may be a read error. The chain carries TRBV29-1 and TRBJ2-5, with 9 bases aligning to TRBD1. Germline values: CDR1 SQVTM, CDR2 ANQGSEA. CDR3 length equals 15 residues. CDR3 DNA sequence: TGCGGCGTTGAGCCGACAGGGGGGAATGGAGAGACCCAGTACTTC. It translates to CGVEPTGGNGETQYF.

This clonotype was seen repeatedly, ten times or more. CDR3 sequence (DNA): TGTGCCAGCAGTTACTCTGGGACATTTTCCTACGAGCAGTACTTC. This sequence encodes CASSYSGTFSYEQYF. The gene calls are TRBV6-2 or TRBV6-3 and TRBJ2-7, with D possibly matching TRBD1 (6 bases). The germline V gene encodes CDR1 MNHEY and CDR2 SVGEGT. The ends were cut back, 0 bases at V and 1 base at J, with 10 bases in the middle. CDR3 length equals 15 residues.

As regards this clonotype: A read error may be the cause here, since a much bigger clone is one base away. The gene calls are TRBV3-1 and TRBJ1-1; 9 bases match TRBD1. This CDR3 has 14 residues. CDR1 is LGHDT and CDR2 is YNNKEL in the germline V gene (reference sequence). J gave up 7 bases and V 4 bases, and 7 bases lay outside the gene matches. The CDR3 DNA reads as TGTGCCAGCAGCCTAGGGACAGGGAGCAGTGAAGCTTTCTTT. Translated: CASSLGTGSSEAFF.

This clonotype was counted ten times or more. J is TRBJ2-7 and V is TRBV12-3 or TRBV12-4; tentative D call: TRBD2 (6 bases). The CDR3 sequence is 16 residues long. Trimming took off 6 bases at V and 1 base at J, with 19 bases between the two ends. This CDR3 is CASRPLWWGDSYEQYF. For the CDR3, the DNA is TGTGCCAGCAGGCCACTTTGGTGGGGGGATTCCTACGAGCAGTACTTC.

This clonotype was seen repeatedly, ten times or more. The chain uses TRBV2 and TRBJ1-2; D is unresolved. The germline V and J ends were trimmed by 6 bases and 1 base, with 18 bases remaining between them. In germline, CDR1 is SNHLY, CDR2 FYNNEI. The CDR3 has 16 amino acids. CDR3 in amino acids: CASRGIREALNYGYTF. The CDR3 nucleotides are TGTGCCAGCAGGGGGATCCGGGAAGCGCTTAACTATGGCTACACCTTC.

This clonotype has a handful of counts. The chain recombines TRBV5-1 with TRBJ1-4; a weak D match, TRBD1 (5 bases). This CDR3 region has 14 residues. Trimming removed 0 bases from V and 8 bases from J, with 11 bases in between. CDR1 is SGHRS, CDR2 YFSETQ, per germline. The chain's CDR3 is CASSLGGIREKLFF. Here the CDR3 DNA reads TGCGCCAGCAGCTTGGGGGGGATTAGAGAAAAACTGTTTTTT.

This clonotype was seen at least ten times. The V and J genes are TRBV3-2 and TRBJ2-7. TRBV3-2 is a known pseudogene. This CDR3 comprises 14 residues. In nucleotides, the CDR3 is TGTGCCAGCAGCCAAGTGGACCCTAGCTACGAGCAGTACTTC. Its protein product is CASSQVDPSYEQYF.

Many counts were recorded for this clonotype. The chain is built from TRBV5-1 and TRBJ2-3; 7 nucleotides match TRBD2. This CDR3 has 17 residues. Germline CDR1 is SGHRS and CDR2 is YFSETQ. J lost 0 bases, V lost 0 bases, and 7 bases had no gene match. CDR3 sequence (DNA): TGCGCCAGCAGCTTGGGGCAGCGGGGTTTGAGCACAGATACGCAGTATTTT. Translated: CASSLGQRGLSTDTQYF.

A word on this clonotype: This may come from a read error, since a much larger clone is one base off. V is TRBV27 and J is TRBJ2-3, with D maybe TRBD1 (7 bases). Germline CDR1 reads MNHEY; CDR2 reads SMNVEV (reference sequence). Trimming pared 6 bases from V and 6 bases from J, leaving 16 bases between. This CDR3 is built from 14 residues. The CDR3 loop is CASSLQGGSDTQYF. DNA for the CDR3: TGTGCCAGCAGCCTCCAGGGGGGTTCGGATACGCAGTATTTT.

There are a few counts of this clonotype. The genes are TRBV20-1 and TRBJ2-1, with 10 bases aligning to TRBD2. The germline CDR1 and CDR2 sequences are DFQATT and SNEGSKA (reference sequence). With V trimmed by 7 bases and J by 3 bases, 6 bases remained unmatched. The CDR3 consists of 14 residues. The CDR3 DNA reads as TGCAGTGACCGGGGGACTAGCGACTACAATGAGCAGTTCTTC. Amino acid sequence: CSDRGTSDYNEQFF.